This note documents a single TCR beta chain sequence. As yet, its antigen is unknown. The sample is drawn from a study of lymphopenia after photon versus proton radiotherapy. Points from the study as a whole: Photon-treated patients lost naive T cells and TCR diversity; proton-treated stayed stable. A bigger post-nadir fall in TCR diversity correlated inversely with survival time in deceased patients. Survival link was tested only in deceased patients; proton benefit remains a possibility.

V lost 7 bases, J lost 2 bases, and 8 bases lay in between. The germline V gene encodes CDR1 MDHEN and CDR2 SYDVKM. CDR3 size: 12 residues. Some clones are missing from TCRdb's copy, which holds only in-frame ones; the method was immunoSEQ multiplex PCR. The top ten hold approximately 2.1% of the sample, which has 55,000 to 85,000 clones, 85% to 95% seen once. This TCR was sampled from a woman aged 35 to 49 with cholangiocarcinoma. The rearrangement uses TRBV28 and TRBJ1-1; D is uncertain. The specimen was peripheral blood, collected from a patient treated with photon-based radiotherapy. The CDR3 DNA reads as TGTGCCAGCACCCGATTCAACACTGAAGCTTTCTTT. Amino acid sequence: CASTRFNTEAFF.